These T cell receptor beta chains were read from a single sample in a study of blood T cell repertoires in COVID-19. Generated by immunoSEQ multiplex PCR, the TCRdb table keeps only in-frame clones and is missing some. The repertoire consists of 200,000 or so clones, with approximately 80% occurring once and the leading ten covering 8% to 13%. The sample comprised peripheral blood. These receptors were collected from a woman of 80 years or more with acute or convalescent COVID-19. Each CDR3 is given with its conserved first and last residue. A D gene is named only where the DNA matches it firmly. A row's size may be missing; if present it is once, few, many or a size class.

v_gene	j_gene	d_gene	abundance	CDR3nt	CDR3aa
TRBV5-6	TRBJ1-6	.	.	TGTGCCAGCAGCTTGCGGCCAGGGAGGCTTAATAATTCACCCCTCCACTTT	CASSLRPGRLNNSPLHF
TRBV30	TRBJ2-3	.	.	TGTGCCTGGAATAAGTTGCGGAACACAGATACGCAGTATTTT	CAWNKLRNTDTQYF
TRBV4-2	TRBJ2-1	.	.	TGTGCCAGCAGCCAAGATGTGGTAGTTGGTCAGTTCTTC	CASSQDVVVGQFF
TRBV5-1	TRBJ1-2	.	once	TGCGCCAGCAGCTTGGTCCAGGGCGGCTATGGCTACACCTTC	CASSLVQGGYGYTF
TRBV5-1	TRBJ2-7	.	.	TGCGCCAGCAGCTTGGCCCGACTAGGGGAGCAGTACTTC	CASSLARLGEQYF
TRBV27	TRBJ1-2	TRBD1	.	TGTGCCAGCAGTCATCGACAGGGGGGTGGCTATGGCTACACCTTC	CASSHRQGGGYGYTF
TRBV28	TRBJ2-4	.	.	TGTGCCAGCAGTGGGACACAGGTCTCCAAAAACATTCAGTACTTC	CASSGTQVSKNIQYF
TRBV7-7	TRBJ2-2	.	few	TGTGCTAGCAGCCCGACCACAGCGGGCACCGGGGAGCTGTTTTTT	CASSPTTAGTGELFF
TRBV2	TRBJ1-2	.	.	TGTGCCAGCAGTGAGGGGCGAGCCTATGGCTACACCTTC	CASSEGRAYGYTF
TRBV3-1/TRBV3-2	TRBJ2-7	TRBD2	.	TGTGCCAGCAGCCAAGCCGGTAGCGGGAGATGGGAGCAGTACTTC	CASSQAGSGRWEQYF
TRBV21-1	TRBJ2-2	.	.	TGTGCCAGCAGCAAAGCGTCGACAGGGGGGACTAAGAACACCGGGGAGCTGTTTTTT	CASSKASTGGTKNTGELFF
TRBV27	TRBJ1-1	.	.	TGTGCCAGCAGTTCATACAGGGCCGCTTCCATGAACACTGAAGCTTTCTTT	CASSSYRAASMNTEAFF
TRBV30	TRBJ1-6	.	.	TGTGCCTGGACCGACGCTGGGAGCTCCTATAATTCACCCCTCCACTTT	CAWTDAGSSYNSPLHF
TRBV30	TRBJ1-2	.	.	TGTGCCTGGATGGGGCGGGGTTGGCTATATGGCTACACCTTC	CAWMGRGWLYGYTF
TRBV10-3	TRBJ2-7	.	.	TGTGCCACCCGATTAGGGGGAGACGGCGAGCAGTACTTC	CATRLGGDGEQYF
TRBV19	TRBJ1-1	.	.	TGTGCCAGTAGTATTACAGGGAAGAACACTGAAGCTTTCTTT	CASSITGKNTEAFF
TRBV6-2/TRBV6-3	TRBJ1-1	TRBD1	.	TGTGCCAGCAGTTTCCCGGGACAGCTTCGGGCCACTGAAGCTTTCTTT	CASSFPGQLRATEAFF
TRBV2	TRBJ2-2	.	.	TGTGCCAGCAGTAAGGAGCCTACCGGGGAGCTGTTTTTT	CASSKEPTGELFF
TRBV19	TRBJ2-7	TRBD2	.	TGTGCCAGTAGCCTCACTAGCGGGGTCTCCTACGAGCAGTACTTC	CASSLTSGVSYEQYF
TRBV11-1	TRBJ1-1	TRBD1	few	TGTGCCAGCAGCCCGGAGGGACAGATCATGAACACTGAAGCTTTCTTT	CASSPEGQIMNTEAFF
TRBV5-6	TRBJ1-1	.	.	TGTGCCAGCAGCTTGGTATACACCGAAGCTTTCTTT	CASSLVYTEAFF
TRBV2	TRBJ2-7	.	.	TGTGCCAGCACCCTTGCGTCCTACGAGCAGTACTTC	CASTLASYEQYF
TRBV5-3	TRBJ2-4	.	.	TGTGCCGGATCAAGCGGCGGTGGGAACATTCAGTACTTC	CAGSSGGGNIQYF
TRBV28	TRBJ1-1	.	.	TGTGCCAGCAGGACAGCTCCGAGCACTGAAGCTTTCTTT	CASRTAPSTEAFF
TRBV6-5	TRBJ1-1	TRBD1	once	TGTGCCAGCAGCACGACAGGGCGAAACACTGAAGCTTTCTTT	CASSTTGRNTEAFF
TRBV6-5	TRBJ2-7	TRBD2	.	TGTGCCAGCAGCCCCCCGACTAGCGGCTACGAGCAGTACTTC	CASSPPTSGYEQYF
TRBV11-2	TRBJ1-2	.	.	TGTGCCAGCAGCTCGAGGAACCTCCAAGGCTACACCTTC	CASSSRNLQGYTF
TRBV19	TRBJ2-3	.	.	TGTGCCAGTAGTATATCTGATACGCAGTATTTT	CASSISDTQYF
TRBV6-5	TRBJ2-2	TRBD2	.	TGTGCCAGCAGAATCCGGGGGGCCGGGGAGCTGTTTTTT	CASRIRGAGELFF
TRBV18	TRBJ1-5	TRBD1	.	TGTGCCAGCTCAGTACAGGGGTCCTCCGATCAGCCCCAGCATTTT	CASSVQGSSDQPQHF
TRBV6-5	TRBJ1-2	TRBD1	.	TGTGCCAGCAGGAAGACAGGGAACATCTATGGCTACACCTTC	CASRKTGNIYGYTF
TRBV7-3	TRBJ2-1	TRBD2	.	TGTGCCAGCAGGGAGCGGGGGGACATCGTAAATGAGCAGTTCTTC	CASRERGDIVNEQFF
TRBV29-1	TRBJ1-2	.	.	TGCAGCGCCGCGCAGGGAACAGCTAACTATGGCTACACCTTC	CSAAQGTANYGYTF
TRBV9	TRBJ2-7	.	.	TGTGCCAGCAGCGTAGGAGGGTTGGGGTCCTACGAGCAGTACTTC	CASSVGGLGSYEQYF
TRBV28	TRBJ2-7	TRBD2	.	TGTGCCAGCACCCCCCCAGCGGGAGGAAGGTACGAGCAGTACTTC	CASTPPAGGRYEQYF
TRBV20-1	TRBJ1-3	.	.	TGCAGTGCTAGTGGTCGGTCTGGAAACACCATATATTTT	CSASGRSGNTIYF
TRBV20-1	TRBJ1-6	TRBD1	.	TGCAGTGCTAGTCAAACGGGACAGGGCGATTCACCCCTCCACTTT	CSASQTGQGDSPLHF
TRBV3-1/TRBV3-2	TRBJ2-1	.	once	TGTGCCAGCAGCCCCCGGGAAGACTCCTACAATGAGCAGTTCTTC	CASSPREDSYNEQFF
TRBV6-2/TRBV6-3	TRBJ2-3	.	.	TGTGCCAGCAGTGACGGGGCAGATACGCAGTATTTT	CASSDGADTQYF
TRBV18	TRBJ2-7	TRBD1	.	TGTGCCAGCTCACCACCAGGACAGGGGAGTCCCTACGAGCAGTACTTC	CASSPPGQGSPYEQYF
TRBV5-1	TRBJ1-1	.	.	TGCGCCAGCAGCTCGGGGTCTCCCACCGCGAACACTGAAGCTTTCTTT	CASSSGSPTANTEAFF
TRBV11-2	TRBJ2-7	.	.	TGTGCCAGCTCCTGGACAAAAACCTACGAGCAGTACTTC	CASSWTKTYEQYF
TRBV4-2	TRBJ2-5	TRBD2	few	TGTGCCAGCAGCCAAGAATATAGCGGGGGGGCGGAGACCCAGTACTTC	CASSQEYSGGAETQYF
TRBV4-1	TRBJ2-5	.	.	TGCGCCAGCAGCCAAGATTATGCGGGATGGGAGACCCAGTACTTC	CASSQDYAGWETQYF
TRBV2	TRBJ1-3	.	.	TGTGCCAGCAGTGACGAGGCAATCACCATATATTTT	CASSDEAITIYF
TRBV12-3/TRBV12-4	TRBJ1-3	.	.	TGTGCCAGCAGTTTGACAGTTGGAAACACCATATATTTT	CASSLTVGNTIYF
TRBV19	TRBJ2-1	TRBD2	.	TGTGCCAGTATCAGGGGTAGCGGGAGATCTGAGCAGTTCTTC	CASIRGSGRSEQFF
TRBV13	TRBJ1-1	.	.	TGTGCCAGCAGCTTGGTTCTCGGTGGCACTGAAGCTTTCTTT	CASSLVLGGTEAFF
TRBV10-3	TRBJ1-4	.	.	TGTGCCATCAGTGATAGTGAAAAACTGTTTTTT	CAISDSEKLFF
TRBV11-2	TRBJ2-1	TRBD2	.	TGTGCCAGCCTTATGGGGACTAGCGGGATGAGCTACAATGAGCAGTTCTTC	CASLMGTSGMSYNEQFF
TRBV6-1	TRBJ1-2	.	.	TGTGCCAGCAGTGAAGGCTTGGAGATTATTTATGGCTACACCTTC	CASSEGLEIIYGYTF
TRBV30	TRBJ2-3	.	once	TGTGCCTGGAGTGCAGTTGGTACGCAGTATTTT	CAWSAVGTQYF
TRBV29-1	TRBJ2-5	.	.	TGCAGCGTGATGATACTGCTAGCTAGGGAGACCCAGTACTTC	CSVMILLARETQYF
TRBV19	TRBJ2-2	TRBD1	.	TGTGCCAGTAGTATAGCTGGGACAGGGGGCGGGGAGCTGTTTTTT	CASSIAGTGGGELFF
TRBV30	TRBJ1-5	TRBD1	.	TGTGCCTGGAGCGACTACAGGGGGCCACAGCCCCAGCATTTT	CAWSDYRGPQPQHF
TRBV19	TRBJ2-5	.	.	TGTGCCAGTAGTATAGAGTGGGGCGTGGAGGGGTCATCCGGGACCCAGTACTTC	CASSIEWGVEGSSGTQYF
TRBV7-9	TRBJ1-6	.	.	TGTGCCAGCAGCCTACCAGGGGAGTGGTCACCCCTCCACTTT	CASSLPGEWSPLHF
TRBV20-1	TRBJ1-2	.	.	TGCAGTGCTAGTCCCCAGCTCGGAGCTAACTATGGCTACACCTTC	CSASPQLGANYGYTF
TRBV27	TRBJ2-7	TRBD2	.	TGTGCCAGCAGTTCGACTAGCGGGAACTCCTACGAGCAGTACTTC	CASSSTSGNSYEQYF